This TCR beta chain was sequenced during a study of blood T cell repertoires in COVID-19. The wider study: Material from acute and convalescent COVID-19 was sourced from the United States, Italy and Spain. Sources were T cells, B-cell-depleted T cells, or PBMCs; the material itself was cDNA or gDNA.

Original methodology: It was from reference gene primer amplification that nucleated cell counts were estimated. Profiled with immunoSEQ multiplex PCR; TCRdb holds only in-frame clones, not every one. The D gene and trimming were derived from the DNA, and the V and J assignments and clone size from that table. The sample carries about 220,000 clones, around 82% recorded once. Concerning this clone itself: Within the sample, other DNA sequences also encode this same CDR3.

The CDR3 extends over 14 amino acids. V lost 2 bases and J 0 bases, leaving 6 bases between the germline ends. In germline, CDR1 is SEHNR, CDR2 FQNEAQ (reference sequence). V gene TRBV7-9 combines with J gene TRBJ2-3, with TRBD1 as a possible D gene (6 bases). This sequence was found in a woman aged 60-75 years with acute or convalescent COVID-19. Sequenced: peripheral blood. The CDR3 bases are TGTGCCAGCAGCTTAAGGGGGAGCACAGATACGCAGTATTTT. Its protein is CASSLRGSTDTQYF.